The 26 T cell receptor beta chains presented below share a single source sample, sequenced in a study of T cell responses to AZD1222 COVID-19 vaccine (dated by TCRdb to the early 2020s). The protocol used for the library was the immunoSEQ multiplex PCR assay. Not all clones reach the TCRdb copy of this immuneACCESS table, which keeps in-frame sequences only. Checked studies attribute under half of the gap to unresolved V genes and leave the rest unexplained. For this sample there are about 120,000 clones; 70% to 90% appear just once. The biggest ten clones account for 8% to 13% of the sample. The time point label of this sample denotes: baseline before first vaccination. Here the sequenced sample was peripheral blood, taken on day 0 of AZD1222 vaccination. The source of these receptors is an adult in good health.

The chain recombines TRBV2 with TRBJ2-1, with 16 bases lining up with TRBD2. CDR3 size: 20 residues. Germline V gives CDR1 SNHLY, CDR2 FYNNEI. V was pared by 5 bases and J by 2 bases, with 12 bases of the junction left unmatched. The CDR3 bases are TGTGCCAGCAGTCTTCCGGGACTAGCGGGAGGGCAAGGAACCTACAATGAGCAGTTCTTC. Its protein product is CASSLPGLAGGQGTYNEQFF.

The rearrangement joins TRBV9 to TRBJ2-2, with 10 bases identical to TRBD2. Germline V gives CDR1 SGDLS, CDR2 YYNGEE. The CDR3 has 16 amino acids. V shed 3 bases and J 2 bases; nucleotides not matched to a gene: 4. The CDR3 DNA sequence: TGTGCCAGCAGCGCCGGACTAGCGGAAAACACCGGGGAGCTGTTTTTT. As protein: CASSAGLAENTGELFF.

The J gene is TRBJ1-2, the V gene TRBV19; 7 nucleotides line up with TRBD1. The CDR3 contains 14 residues. The germline V gene has CDR1 LNHDA and CDR2 SQIVND (reference sequence). Trimming removed 1 base from V and 8 bases from J; junction bases left unmatched: 7. CDR3 in DNA: TGTGCCAGTAGTATAGTAGGAGGGGGCGGAGGCTACACCTTC. Translated, it gives CASSIVGGGGGYTF.

The chain uses TRBV29-1 and TRBJ2-7, with a tentative D call TRBD1 (5 bases). Germline CDR1 and CDR2: SQVTM and ANQGSEA. The length of the CDR3 is 13 residues. Trimming cost V 2 bases and J 6 bases, with 14 bases left between them. As DNA, the CDR3 is TGCAGCGTTGAAATCACAGGATTTAGCGAGCAGTACTTC. Amino acids: CSVEITGFSEQYF.

The rearrangement joins TRBV12-3 or TRBV12-4 to TRBJ2-1; D not resolved. V dropped 4 bases and J dropped 9 bases, with 13 bases sitting between them. CDR3 length: 13 residues. CDR3 sequence reads: CASSSGPPPEQFF. The CDR3 nucleotides read TGTGCCAGCAGTTCCGGGCCCCCACCTGAGCAGTTCTTC.

This chain links TRBV18 with TRBJ2-1; no firm D call. CDR3 length: 16 amino acids. CDR1 is KGHSH and CDR2 is LQKENI in the germline V gene. V shed 6 bases and J shed 5 bases, with 20 bases lying between them. CDR3 sequence (DNA): TGTGCCAGCTCCCCTTATTCCCCGGATCCTCACAATGAGCAGTTCTTC. Amino acids: CASSPYSPDPHNEQFF.

The CDR3 coding sequence is TGTGCCAGCAGTGACCCGTACAACCCTTCCTACGAGCAGTACTTC. It specifies CASSDPYNPSYEQYF. The chain uses TRBV2 and TRBJ2-7; D gene unclear. V shed 3 bases and J shed 1 base, with 13 bases lying between them. CDR1 is SNHLY, CDR2 FYNNEI, per germline. There are 15 residues in the CDR3.

CDR3 in DNA: TGTGCCAGCAGTTATACCCGACAGGGGGCGGCAGATACGCAGTATTTT. It codes for CASSYTRQGAADTQYF. V is TRBV6-5 and J is TRBJ2-3; 10 bases are a match to TRBD1. J was trimmed by 4 bases and V by 3 bases; bases with no gene match: 7. This CDR3 spans 16 amino acids. Germline CDR1 MNHEY, CDR2 SVGAGI.

This sequence joins TRBV2 and TRBJ1-4; D perhaps matches TRBD1 (5 bases). The V end lost 6 bases, the J end lost 2 bases, and 7 bases lay between the germline ends. The CDR3 covers 13 residues. In germline, CDR1 is SNHLY, CDR2 FYNNEI. The CDR3 region is CASRTVTNEKLFF. CDR3 bases: TGTGCCAGCAGGACAGTGACTAATGAAAAACTGTTTTTT.

The rearrangement joins TRBV9 to TRBJ2-2; 9 bases line up with TRBD2. The J segment lost 0 bases and the V segment lost 5 bases, leaving 2 bases of the junction unmatched. The CDR3 extends over 15 amino acids. Germline CDR1 SGDLS, CDR2 YYNGEE. CDR3 in DNA: TGTGCCAGCAGAGCTAGCGGGACGAACACCGGGGAGCTGTTTTTT. Translated, it gives CASRASGTNTGELFF.

The CDR3 nucleotides read TGTGCCAGCAGCTTAGACCCGGACCGGCCAAGGGGCTACACCTTC. Translated: CASSLDPDRPRGYTF. V and J are TRBV7-9 and TRBJ1-2; the D is unclear. CDR3 length equals 15 residues. Germline V gene sequence: CDR1 SEHNR, CDR2 FQNEAQ (reference sequence). V was clipped by 1 base and J by 8 bases, with 17 bases between them.

The chain couples TRBV9 to TRBJ1-3, with TRBD1 as a possible D gene (6 bases). CDR3 size: 15 residues. Germline V lookup: CDR1 SGDLS, CDR2 YYNGEE. V dropped 2 bases and J dropped 6 bases, with 15 bases sitting between them. CDR3 in DNA: TGTGCCAGCAGCGTTTCAGGACAGTACGAAAACACCATATATTTT. Residues: CASSVSGQYENTIYF.

The chain has TRBV5-1 and TRBJ2-1; 8 bases match TRBD1. This CDR3 is built from 14 residues. The V and J ends lost 3 bases and 5 bases, in that order; junction bases with no gene match: 4. CDR1 and CDR2 from the germline V gene are SGHRS and YFSETQ. CDR3 sequence reads: CASSYRQGNNEQFF. The CDR3 DNA sequence: TGCGCCAGCAGCTATCGACAGGGGAACAATGAGCAGTTCTTC.

CDR3 nucleotide sequence: TGTGCCAGCAGTCCCCCCCGAGGGACAGGGGAGGGCCAGTACTTC. It specifies CASSPPRGTGEGQYF. The rearrangement joins TRBV2 to TRBJ2-5; TRBD1 agrees at 10 bases. This CDR3 contains 15 residues. The J segment lost 10 bases and the V segment lost 5 bases, leaving 13 bases of the junction unmatched. Germline CDR1 is SNHLY and CDR2 is FYNNEI.

V gene TRBV5-1 combines with J gene TRBJ1-1, with D hard to call. V lost 6 bases and J lost 1, with 13 bases in between. In germline, CDR1 is SGHRS, CDR2 YFSETQ. This CDR3 spans 14 amino acids. The CDR3 DNA reads as TGCGCCAGCACCCTGAGGAGTGGGAACACTGAAGCTTTCTTT. Protein: CASTLRSGNTEAFF.

The chain uses TRBV5-4 and TRBJ1-2, with no clear D. Trimming removed 9 bases at V and 7 bases at J, with 25 bases between. Germline assignment: CDR1 SGHNT and CDR2 YYREEE (reference sequence). The CDR3 length is 15 residues. The CDR3 region is CATSEKGRRTSGYTF. The CDR3 bases are TGTGCCACCTCAGAGAAGGGCCGGAGGACGTCTGGCTACACCTTC. Full variable domain (rest looked up from reference TRBV5-4 and TRBJ1-2): ETGVTQSPTHLIKTRGQQVTLRCSSQSGHNTVSWYQQALGQGPQFIFQYYREEENGRGNFPPRFSGLQFPNYSSELNVNALELDDSALYLCATSEKGRRTSGYTFGSGTRLTVV.

J is TRBJ2-1 and V is TRBV27, with D unclear. CDR3 length: 14 amino acids. V lost 5 bases to trimming and J lost 0 bases, with 8 bases between them. Looked up from germline, CDR1 is MNHEY and CDR2 is SMNVEV (reference sequence). CDR3 sequence (DNA): TGTGCCAGCAGTGCGGCCAGCTCCTACAATGAGCAGTTCTTC. This translates into CASSAASSYNEQFF.

This clone was observed once. The V call is TRBV30, the J call TRBJ1-1; D not certain. This CDR3 region has 13 residues. Trimming pared 5 bases from V and 1 base from J, leaving 11 bases between. Per the germline V gene, CDR1 is GTSNPN and CDR2 is SVGIG (reference sequence). CDR3 amino acids: CAWGPVSNTEAFF. The CDR3 DNA follows: TGTGCCTGGGGACCGGTATCGAACACTGAAGCTTTCTTT.

CDR3 bases: TGTGCCAGCAGTCCGACCGGGACAGGGTCCTACGAGCAGTACTTC. This sequence encodes CASSPTGTGSYEQYF. The V gene is TRBV5-6, the J gene TRBJ2-7, with 9 bases fitting TRBD1. CDR3 length: 15 amino acids. V lost 5 bases and J lost 1; bases outside the gene matches: 7. Germline V gene sequence: CDR1 SGHDT, CDR2 YYEEEE.

The chain carries TRBV15 and TRBJ2-7; TRBD2 agrees at 7 bases. The V gene's germline CDR1 is LNHNV and CDR2 YYDKDF (reference sequence). CDR3 length equals 15 residues. V lost 5 bases, J lost 3 bases, and 10 bases stayed unmatched. CDR3 amino acids: CATSAGRTRRYEQYF. CDR3 DNA: TGTGCCACCAGCGCAGGCAGGACTAGACGCTACGAGCAGTACTTC.

The J gene is TRBJ2-4, the V gene TRBV4-2; 13 nucleotides agree with TRBD2. The V gene end was trimmed by 0 bases and the J gene end by 5 bases; junction bases not matched to a gene: 4. The CDR3 spans 17 residues. Germline V gives CDR1 LGHNA, CDR2 YNFKEQ. CDR3 DNA sequence: TGTGCCAGCAGCCAAGAGGGACTAGCGGGGCCCCAAAACATTCAGTACTTC. Amino acids: CASSQEGLAGPQNIQYF.

J is TRBJ2-7 and V is TRBV19; a weak D match, TRBD2 (6 bases). CDR1 LNHDA and CDR2 SQIVND come from the germline V gene (reference sequence). Deletions cut 1 base from V and 0 bases from J, with 10 bases between. The CDR3 consists of 15 residues. This CDR3 reads CASSIGRGNSYEQYF. Written as DNA, the CDR3 is TGTGCCAGTAGTATAGGGAGGGGCAACTCCTACGAGCAGTACTTC. Supplemented by reference TRBV19 and TRBJ2-7, the full variable domain reads DGGITQSPKYLFRKEGQNVTLSCEQNLNHDAMYWYRQDPGQGLRLIYYSQIVNDFQKGDIAEGYSVSREKKESFPLTVTSAQKNPTAFYLCASSIGRGNSYEQYFGPGTRLTVT.

The chain is built from TRBV10-3 and TRBJ2-3; no firm D call. V lost 4 bases, J lost 5 bases, and 16 bases lay in between. This CDR3 spans 15 amino acids. Germline CDR1 and CDR2: ENHRY and SYGVKD. The CDR3 nucleotides read TGTGCCATCAGTGCGGTCGCGAAACGAGGAGATACGCAGTATTTT. The encoded protein is CAISAVAKRGDTQYF.

The rearrangement joins TRBV4-2 to TRBJ1-1; no clear D gene. Trimming cost V 4 bases and J 3 bases, with 9 bases left between them. In germline, CDR1 is LGHNA, CDR2 YNFKEQ. This CDR3 has 13 residues. The CDR3 DNA reads as TGTGCCAGCAGCCCCCAGCTGTACACTGAAGCTTTCTTT. It yields the protein CASSPQLYTEAFF.

J is TRBJ1-5 and V is TRBV6-2 or TRBV6-3, with 8 bases identical to TRBD1. The CDR3 spans 15 residues. Germline V gene sequence: CDR1 MNHEY, CDR2 SVGEGT. V dropped 5 bases and J dropped 7; count of bases not matched to a gene: 10. CDR3 loop: CASSSLDRENQPQHF. The CDR3 DNA is TGTGCCAGCAGTAGCTTGGACAGGGAAAACCAGCCCCAGCATTTT.

CDR3 coding DNA: TGTGCCAGCAGCTTCGGCCAGGGGGCTGAAGCTTTCTTT. Translation: CASSFGQGAEAFF. The V and J genes are TRBV11-3 and TRBJ1-1; the match to TRBD1 covers 7 bases. The CDR3 runs to 13 residues. The V and J ends lost 3 bases and 6 bases, in that order; junction bases with no gene match: 4. The germline CDR1 and CDR2 sequences are SGHNT and YENEEA.